Described below is a single TCR beta chain sequence and its context. The data belong to a study of blood T cell repertoires in COVID-19. The overall study: Samples came from the United States, Italy and Spain, spanning acute and convalescent COVID-19. T cells, B-cell-depleted T cells, or PBMCs supplied cDNA or gDNA.

This CDR3 contains 14 residues. Germline assignment: CDR1 KGHSH and CDR2 LQKENI. Trimming took 2 bases from V and 0 from J, leaving 7 bases between them. Source study methods: Reference gene primer amplification gave nucleated cell count estimates. The method was immunoSEQ multiplex PCR; TCRdb's version includes in-frame clones alone and lacks a portion of them. V and J calls and clone size are as listed in that table; D and trimming were resolved from the DNA. Seen here are around 340,000 clones, around 80% observed once, and the top ten hold roughly 3%. The source of this sequence is a man aged 25-45 years with active or convalescent COVID-19. The sample taken for sequencing was peripheral blood. V gene TRBV18 combines with J gene TRBJ1-2, with D unclear. This chain's CDR3 is CASSPSRANYGYTF. The CDR3 DNA reads as TGTGCCAGCTCACCATCTCGGGCTAACTATGGCTACACCTTC.